The next 4 T cell receptor beta chains were all read from a single sample in a study of blood T cell repertoires in COVID-19. Sequenced by immunoSEQ multiplex PCR; TCRdb stores in-frame clones only, minus some. The data hold more than 400,000 clones, with roughly 91% observed a single time. Sequencing was performed on PBMCs or T cells enriched from blood (not recorded which). All receptors come from a man between 18 and 35 years old who had recovered from COVID-19.

The rearrangement links TRBV12-3 or TRBV12-4 to TRBJ2-7; TRBD2 might be the D (6 bases). CDR3 size: 11 residues. With 3 bases removed from V and 6 bases from J, the gap between germline ends came to 6 bases. Here the CDR3 reads CASSLEGEQYF. DNA of the CDR3: TGTGCCAGCAGTTTGGAGGGCGAGCAGTACTTC.

This clone was detected once. V and J are TRBV11-2 and TRBJ1-1; no reliable D call. The germline CDR1 and CDR2 sequences are SGHAT and FQNNGV. The V end lost 0 bases, the J end lost 3 bases, and 14 bases lay between the germline ends. The CDR3 contains 16 residues. CDR3 nucleotides: TGTGCCAGCAGCTTAGAGGTATCGGGTAGTGACACTGAAGCTTTCTTT. As protein: CASSLEVSGSDTEAFF.

The gene calls are TRBV3-1 (or the pseudogene TRBV3-2) and TRBJ1-5, with D perhaps TRBD1 (5 bases). The CDR3 loop spans 13 amino acids. Looked up from germline, CDR1 is LGHDT and CDR2 is YNNKEL (reference sequence). The germline V and J ends were trimmed by 1 base and 12 bases, with 13 bases remaining between them. The CDR3 DNA sequence: TGTGCCAGCAGCCAAGCCACAGGTTTAGGCCAGCATTTT. Its protein product is CASSQATGLGQHF.

The V gene is TRBV5-6, the J gene TRBJ2-3; no clear D. Germline CDR1 reads SGHDT; CDR2 reads YYEEEE. This CDR3 region has 12 residues. Trimming removed 3 bases from V and 8 bases from J, with 10 bases in between. CDR3: CASSSKPGTQYF. In DNA form, the CDR3 reads TGTGCCAGCAGCTCCAAGCCGGGTACGCAGTATTTT.